The following is a T cell receptor (beta chain) sequence with its context. The entry originates in a study of blood T cell repertoires in COVID-19. This CDR3 is built from 13 residues. Trimming shortened V by 7 bases and J by 9 bases, and 18 bases separated the two germline ends. CDR1 is MDHEN, CDR2 SYDVKM, per germline. Here immunoSEQ multiplex PCR was the method, and the copy in TCRdb shows in-frame clones only, minus some. The sample consists of 400,000 to 550,000 clones, around 90% of them appearing once. The chain recombines TRBV28 with TRBJ1-1, with a tentative D call TRBD1 (5 bases). The sequence was obtained from a woman between 18 and 29 years old with acute COVID-19. Sequencing used PBMCs or T cells enriched from blood (not recorded which). The CDR3 loop reads CASTLGREGKAFF. The CDR3, as DNA: TGTGCCAGCACTTTGGGCAGGGAGGGAAAAGCTTTCTTT.